This TCR beta chain was identified during a study of shared clonotypes between healthy human individuals. Overall study results and limits: Some naive CD4 clonotypes, 4% to 6%, turned up in common across several donors. What naive subsets generally showed was a larger estimated richness than memory subsets showed.

Notes on this clone: The antigen is unknown.

Terminally differentiated effector memory CD45RA+ cells were excluded by CCR7 positive selection of CD45RO-negative cells. The material for each subset, its genomic DNA, was split evenly across several immunoSEQ plates. This table comes from immunoSEQ multiplex PCR, and its TCRdb copy is limited to in-frame clones, with some not included. The table includes around 1,900,000 clones, 90% to 95% detected once. Trimming took off 3 bases at V and 9 bases at J, with 15 bases between the two ends. Germline assignment: CDR1 MNHNS and CDR2 SASEGT. The CDR3 length is 14 residues. The genes are TRBV6-1 and TRBJ1-5, with D possibly matching TRBD1 (5 bases). Sequences were obtained from naive CD8+ T cells from PBMCs. The source is a man aged 18-30 years in good health. Some clones in this sample may be carry-over from other donors' samples. The CDR3 nucleotides are TGTGCCAGCAGTGAGGCCGCTGGGGCAGGGCCCCAGCATTTT. Its protein product is CASSEAAGAGPQHF.